The clone carrying this T cell receptor (beta chain) appeared many times. Its target is not known. Alongside a J-beta primer mix, a sample-barcoded 5' primer served in a second PCR lasting about 6 to 12 cycles. TCRdb independently ran MiXCR on the 5' RACE reads; one entry per CDR3 protein. Counted here are 600,000 to 850,000 distinct CDR3 sequences, roughly 47% occurring once; the ten biggest clones make up 20% to 25%. The entry originates in a study of blood T cells in healthy people across ages. Study details: Template switching caught about one barcoded beta molecule for each two T cells.

Each of the donors had 8 to 10 milliliters of peripheral blood drawn into EDTA-treated Vacutainer tubes. Each sample yielded at least 6.5 million isolated PBMCs. Study-wide results and caveats: It was not possible, with unsorted PBMCs, to conclusively compare naive and antigen-experienced cells.

The CDR3 runs 20 residues. V shed 7 bases, J shed 0 bases, and the junction held 18 bases outside the gene matches. CDR1 and CDR2 (germline): MNHEY, SVGEGT. This chain uses TRBV6-2 or TRBV6-3 with TRBJ2-6; 7 nucleotides align to TRBD1. This clonotype was sampled from a woman aged 55-69 years in good health. Sequenced material: blood. In DNA form, the CDR3 reads TGTGCCAGCAACCTCGACAGGGCTCGCGCGATGGGCTCTGGGGCCAACGTCCTGACTTTC. Protein product: CASNLDRARAMGSGANVLTF.